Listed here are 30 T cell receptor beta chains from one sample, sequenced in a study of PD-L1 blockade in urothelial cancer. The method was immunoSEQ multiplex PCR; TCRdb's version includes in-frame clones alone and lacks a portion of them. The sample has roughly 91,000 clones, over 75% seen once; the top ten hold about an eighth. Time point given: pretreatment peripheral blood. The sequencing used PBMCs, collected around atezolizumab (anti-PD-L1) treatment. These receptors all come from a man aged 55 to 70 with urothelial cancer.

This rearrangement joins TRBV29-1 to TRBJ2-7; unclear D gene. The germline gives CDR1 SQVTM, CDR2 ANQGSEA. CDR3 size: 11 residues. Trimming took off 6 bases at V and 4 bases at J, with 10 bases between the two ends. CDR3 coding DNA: TGCAGCGTCGGGTCCTCATACGAGCAGTACTTC. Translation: CSVGSSYEQYF.

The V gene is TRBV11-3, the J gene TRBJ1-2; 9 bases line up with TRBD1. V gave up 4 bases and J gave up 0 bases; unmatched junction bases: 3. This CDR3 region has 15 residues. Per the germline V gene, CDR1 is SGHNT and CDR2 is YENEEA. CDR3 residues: CASSSGQGANYGYTF. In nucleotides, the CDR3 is TGTGCCAGCAGCTCGGGACAGGGAGCTAACTATGGCTACACCTTC.

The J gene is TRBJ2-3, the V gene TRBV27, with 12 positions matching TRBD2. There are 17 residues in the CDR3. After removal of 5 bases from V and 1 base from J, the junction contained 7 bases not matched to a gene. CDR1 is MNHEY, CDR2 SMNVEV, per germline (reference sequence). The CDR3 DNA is TGTGCCAGCAGTCCTCTGACTAGCGGGAGAGGCACAGATACGCAGTATTTT. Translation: CASSPLTSGRGTDTQYF.

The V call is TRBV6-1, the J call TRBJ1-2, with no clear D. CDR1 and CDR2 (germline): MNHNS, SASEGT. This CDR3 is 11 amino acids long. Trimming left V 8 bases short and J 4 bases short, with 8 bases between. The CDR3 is CASGPIYGYTF. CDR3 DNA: TGTGCCAGCGGGCCGATCTATGGCTACACCTTC.

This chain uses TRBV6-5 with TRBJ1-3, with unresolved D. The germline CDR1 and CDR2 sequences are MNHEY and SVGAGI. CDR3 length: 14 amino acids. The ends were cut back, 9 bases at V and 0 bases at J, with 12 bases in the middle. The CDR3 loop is CASRLQDSGNTIYF. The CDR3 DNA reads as TGTGCCAGTCGCCTTCAGGACTCTGGAAACACCATATATTTT.

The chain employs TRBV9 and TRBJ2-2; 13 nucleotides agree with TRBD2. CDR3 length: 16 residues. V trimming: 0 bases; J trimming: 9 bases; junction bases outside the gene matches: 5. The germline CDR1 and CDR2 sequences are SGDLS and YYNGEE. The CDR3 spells CASSVVLAGGRRELFF. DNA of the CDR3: TGTGCCAGCAGCGTAGTACTAGCGGGAGGGAGAAGGGAGCTGTTTTTT.

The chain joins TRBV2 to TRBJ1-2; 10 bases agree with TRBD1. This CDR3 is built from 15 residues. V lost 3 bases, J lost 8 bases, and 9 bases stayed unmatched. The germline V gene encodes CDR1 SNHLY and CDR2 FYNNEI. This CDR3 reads CASSDQGQGLRGYTF. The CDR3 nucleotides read TGTGCCAGCAGTGATCAGGGACAGGGGTTGCGAGGCTACACCTTC.

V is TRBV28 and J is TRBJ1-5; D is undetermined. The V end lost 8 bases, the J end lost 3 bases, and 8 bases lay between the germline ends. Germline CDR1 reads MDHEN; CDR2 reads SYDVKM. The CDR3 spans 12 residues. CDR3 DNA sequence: TGTGCCAGCCGAGACTACAATCAGCCCCAGCATTTT. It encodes CASRDYNQPQHF.

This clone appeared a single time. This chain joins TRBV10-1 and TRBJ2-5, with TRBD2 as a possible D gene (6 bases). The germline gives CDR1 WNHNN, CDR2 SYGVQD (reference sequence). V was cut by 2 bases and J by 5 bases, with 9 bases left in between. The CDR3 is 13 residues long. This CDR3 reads CASSEEGRETQYF. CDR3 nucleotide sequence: TGCGCCAGCAGTGAGGAGGGGAGGGAGACCCAGTACTTC.

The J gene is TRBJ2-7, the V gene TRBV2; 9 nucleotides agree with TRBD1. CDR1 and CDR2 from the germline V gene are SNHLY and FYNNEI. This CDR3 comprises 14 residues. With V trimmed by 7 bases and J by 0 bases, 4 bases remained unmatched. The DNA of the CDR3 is TGTGCCAGCAACCCGGGACAGGGCTCCTACGAGCAGTACTTC. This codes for CASNPGQGSYEQYF.

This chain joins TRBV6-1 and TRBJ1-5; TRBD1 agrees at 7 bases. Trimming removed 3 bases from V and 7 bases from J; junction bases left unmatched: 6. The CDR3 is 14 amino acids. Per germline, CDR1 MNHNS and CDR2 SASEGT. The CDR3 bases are TGTGCCAGCAGTGATAGACAGGGTGAACAGCCCCAGCATTTT. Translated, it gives CASSDRQGEQPQHF.

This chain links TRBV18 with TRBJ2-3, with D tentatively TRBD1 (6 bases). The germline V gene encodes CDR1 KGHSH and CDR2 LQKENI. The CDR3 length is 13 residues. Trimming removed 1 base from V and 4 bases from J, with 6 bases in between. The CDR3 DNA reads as TGTGCCAGCTCACCACGGACAGCAGATACGCAGTATTTT. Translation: CASSPRTADTQYF.

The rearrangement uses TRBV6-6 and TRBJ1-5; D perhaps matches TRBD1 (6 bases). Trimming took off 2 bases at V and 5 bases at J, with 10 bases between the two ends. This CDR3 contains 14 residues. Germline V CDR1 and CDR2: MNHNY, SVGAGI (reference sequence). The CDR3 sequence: CASSYVQGHQPQHF. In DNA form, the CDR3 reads TGTGCCAGCAGTTACGTGCAGGGGCATCAGCCCCAGCATTTT.

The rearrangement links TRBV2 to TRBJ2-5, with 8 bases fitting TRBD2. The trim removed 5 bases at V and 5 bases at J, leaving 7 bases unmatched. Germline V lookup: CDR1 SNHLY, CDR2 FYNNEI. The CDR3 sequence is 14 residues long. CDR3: CASSPGTRGETQYF. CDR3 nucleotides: TGTGCCAGCAGTCCTGGGACTAGAGGCGAGACCCAGTACTTC.

CDR3 DNA: TGTGCCAGCAGTTTTAGTAAGCGGGGTGCCGGGGCCAACGTCCTGACTTTC. Its protein is CASSFSKRGAGANVLTF. The chain combines TRBV27 with TRBJ2-6, with TRBD2 matching 7 bases. Trimming at V came to 3 bases and at J to 4 bases, leaving 9 bases not matched to a gene. The CDR3 is made up of 17 amino acids. Germline V gene lookup returns CDR1 MNHEY and CDR2 SMNVEV (reference sequence). The entire variable domain, with the rest obtained from reference TRBV27 and TRBJ2-6, is as follows: EAQVTQNPRYLITVTGKKLTVTCSQNMNHEYMSWYRQDPGLGLRQIYYSMNVEVTDKGDVPEGYKVSRKEKRNFPLILESPSPNQTSLYFCASSFSKRGAGANVLTFGAGSRLTVL.

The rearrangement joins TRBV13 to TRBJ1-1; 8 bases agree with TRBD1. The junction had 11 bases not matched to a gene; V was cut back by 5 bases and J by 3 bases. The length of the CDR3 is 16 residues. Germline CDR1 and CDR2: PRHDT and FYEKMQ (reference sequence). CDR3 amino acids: CASSAARYRGDTEAFF. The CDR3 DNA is TGTGCCAGCAGCGCCGCACGCTACAGGGGGGACACTGAAGCTTTCTTT.

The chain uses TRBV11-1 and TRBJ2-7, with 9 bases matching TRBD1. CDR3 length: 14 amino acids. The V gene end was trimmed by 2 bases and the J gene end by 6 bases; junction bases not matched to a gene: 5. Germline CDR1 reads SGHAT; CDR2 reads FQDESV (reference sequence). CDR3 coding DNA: TGTGCCAGCAGCTTACCGGGACAGGGTATCGAGCAGTACTTC. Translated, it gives CASSLPGQGIEQYF. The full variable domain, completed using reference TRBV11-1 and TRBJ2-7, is EAEVAQSPRYKITEKSQAVAFWCDPISGHATLYWYRQILGQGPELLVQFQDESVVDDSQLPKDRFSAERLKGVDSTLKIQPAELGDSAMYLCASSLPGQGIEQYFGPGTRLTVT.

The CDR3 DNA reads as TGTGCCACCAGCGCGGGGGACGGAAACGACGAGCAGTACTTC. Its protein is CATSAGDGNDEQYF. This rearrangement joins TRBV15 to TRBJ2-7; 7 bases align to TRBD2. The CDR3 extends over 14 amino acids. Germline V gene sequence: CDR1 LNHNV, CDR2 YYDKDF (reference sequence). V gave up 5 bases and J gave up 5 bases; unmatched junction bases: 9.

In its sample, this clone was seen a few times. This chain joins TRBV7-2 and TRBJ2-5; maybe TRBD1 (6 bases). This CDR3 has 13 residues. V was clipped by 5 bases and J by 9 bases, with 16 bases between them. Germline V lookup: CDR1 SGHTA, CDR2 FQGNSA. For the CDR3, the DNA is TGTGCCAGCAGCACATCAGGGGTACGGGCCCAGTACTTC. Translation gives CASSTSGVRAQYF. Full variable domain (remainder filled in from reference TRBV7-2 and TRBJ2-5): GAGVSQSPSNKVTEKGKDVELRCDPISGHTALYWYRQSLGQGLEFLIYFQGNSAPDKSGLPSDRFSAERTGGSVSTLTIQRTQQEDSAVYLCASSTSGVRAQYFGPGTRLLVL.

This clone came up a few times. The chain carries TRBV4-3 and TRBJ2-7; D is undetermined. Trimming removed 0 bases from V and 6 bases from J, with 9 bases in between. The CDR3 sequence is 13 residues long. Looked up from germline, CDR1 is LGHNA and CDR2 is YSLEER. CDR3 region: CASSQDWSSEQYF. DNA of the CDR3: TGCGCCAGCAGCCAAGATTGGAGTAGCGAGCAGTACTTC.

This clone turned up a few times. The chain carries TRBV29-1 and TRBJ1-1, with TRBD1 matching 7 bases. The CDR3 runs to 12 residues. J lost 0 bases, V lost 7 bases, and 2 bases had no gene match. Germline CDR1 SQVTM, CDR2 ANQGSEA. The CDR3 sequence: CSAQGLNTEAFF. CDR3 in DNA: TGCAGCGCACAGGGGCTGAACACTGAAGCTTTCTTT.

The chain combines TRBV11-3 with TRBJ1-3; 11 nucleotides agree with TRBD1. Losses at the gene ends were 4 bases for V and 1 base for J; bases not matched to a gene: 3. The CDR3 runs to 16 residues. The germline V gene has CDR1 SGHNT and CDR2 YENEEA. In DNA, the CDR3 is TGTGCCAGCAGCTCCGGACAGGGGGCTTCTGGAAACACCATATATTTT. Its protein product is CASSSGQGASGNTIYF.

CDR3 residues: CASSAGQASNSRGEKLFF. The CDR3 DNA follows: TGTGCCAGTAGTGCAGGACAGGCCTCGAACTCCAGGGGTGAAAAACTGTTTTTT. The rearrangement joins TRBV19 to TRBJ1-4; 7 bases match TRBD1. In germline, CDR1 is LNHDA, CDR2 SQIVND (reference sequence). The V segment lost 5 bases and the J segment 7 bases; nucleotides outside the gene matches: 19. This CDR3 is built from 18 residues.

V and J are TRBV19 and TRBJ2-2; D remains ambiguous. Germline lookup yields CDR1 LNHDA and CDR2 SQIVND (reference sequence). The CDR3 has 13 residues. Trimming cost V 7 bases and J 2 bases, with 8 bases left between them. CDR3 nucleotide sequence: TGTGCCAGTAAACGCGTTAACACCGGGGAGCTGTTTTTT. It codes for CASKRVNTGELFF. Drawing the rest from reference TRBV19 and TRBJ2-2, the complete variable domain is DGGITQSPKYLFRKEGQNVTLSCEQNLNHDAMYWYRQDPGQGLRLIYYSQIVNDFQKGDIAEGYSVSREKKESFPLTVTSAQKNPTAFYLCASKRVNTGELFFGEGSRLTVL.

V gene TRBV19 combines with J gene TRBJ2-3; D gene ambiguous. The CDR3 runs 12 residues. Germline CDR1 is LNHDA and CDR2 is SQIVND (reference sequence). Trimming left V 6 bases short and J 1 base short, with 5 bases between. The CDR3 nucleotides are TGTGCCAGTAGAGTAGGCACAGATACGCAGTATTTT. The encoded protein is CASRVGTDTQYF.

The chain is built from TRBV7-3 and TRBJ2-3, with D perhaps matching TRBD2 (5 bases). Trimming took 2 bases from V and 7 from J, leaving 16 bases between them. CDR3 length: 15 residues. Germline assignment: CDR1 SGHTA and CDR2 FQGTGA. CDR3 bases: TGTGCCAGCAGCTTAGGTCGACGGTCCGGGAATACGCAGTATTTT. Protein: CASSLGRRSGNTQYF.

CDR3 bases: TGTGCCAGCAGTGGGCCCAGACAAGAGACCCAGTACTTC. It yields the protein CASSGPRQETQYF. J is TRBJ2-5 and V is TRBV6-1, with D hard to call. Trimming left V 4 bases short and J 2 bases short, with 8 bases between. This CDR3 is 13 amino acids long. Per germline, CDR1 MNHNS and CDR2 SASEGT.

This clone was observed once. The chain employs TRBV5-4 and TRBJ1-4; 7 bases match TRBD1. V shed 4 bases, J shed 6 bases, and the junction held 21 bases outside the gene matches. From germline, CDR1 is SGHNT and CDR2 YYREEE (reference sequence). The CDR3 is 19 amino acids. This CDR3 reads CASSITETGSFRRDEKLFF. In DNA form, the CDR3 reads TGTGCCAGCAGCATCACCGAGACAGGGAGTTTTCGTAGAGATGAAAAACTGTTTTTT.

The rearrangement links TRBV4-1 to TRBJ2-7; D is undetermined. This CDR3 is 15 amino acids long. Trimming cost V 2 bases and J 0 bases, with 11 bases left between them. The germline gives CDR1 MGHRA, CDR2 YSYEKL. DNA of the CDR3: TGCGCCAGCAGCCAACCACATAGGAGCTCCTACGAGCAGTACTTC. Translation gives CASSQPHRSSYEQYF.

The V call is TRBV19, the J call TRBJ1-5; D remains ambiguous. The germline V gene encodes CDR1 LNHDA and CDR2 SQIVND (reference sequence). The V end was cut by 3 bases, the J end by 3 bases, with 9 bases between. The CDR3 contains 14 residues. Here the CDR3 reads CASSIIDFNQPQHF. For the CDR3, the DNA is TGTGCCAGTAGTATCATAGATTTCAATCAGCCCCAGCATTTT.